This T cell receptor (beta chain) was sequenced in a study of sequential checkpoint blockade in melanoma. Overall study context: First-line arms were nivolumab then ipilimumab, or the reverse, randomized 1:1.

This CDR3 has 15 amino acids. The germline gives CDR1 LGHNA, CDR2 YNFKEQ. Trimming left V 2 bases short and J 4 bases short, with 14 bases between. Treatment given: randomized to nivolumab then ipilimumab (arm A) or the reverse (arm B). None of the patients previously received DNA-damaging chemotherapy. PBMC sorting kept live CD3+CD8+ cells without CD19 or CD56. This clone came up once. Sequenced by immunoSEQ multiplex PCR; TCRdb stores in-frame clones only, minus some. The sample holds 32,000 or so clones, about four fifths seen once. The receptor was isolated from a human donor with melanoma. The chain is built from TRBV4-2 and TRBJ1-2; tentative D call: TRBD1 (5 bases). Here the sequenced sample was CD8+ T cells sorted from blood (inferred from file names), taken from a patient given nivolumab and ipilimumab in sequence. This CDR3 reads CASSQIGGELYGYTF. The CDR3 DNA reads TGTGCCAGCAGCCAAATCGGAGGGGAACTCTATGGCTACACCTTC.